Below are 16 T cell receptor beta chains sequenced from a single sample in a study of spatial heterogeneity in lung cancer. Using its own MiXCR run on the 5' RACE reads, TCRdb lists one record per CDR3 protein. The sample yields about 13,000 distinct CDR3 sequences, approximately 4% seen once. Regarding time point: sample taken at primary tumor resection. Here the sequenced sample was PBMCs, taken at surgery. The receptors stem from a male donor with early-stage non-small cell lung cancer.

The rearrangement links TRBV6-5 to TRBJ2-2; D not certain. Germline CDR1 and CDR2: MNHEY and SVGAGI. Trimming shortened V by 8 bases and J by 4 bases, and 11 bases separated the two germline ends. The CDR3 has 13 amino acids. Here the CDR3 reads CASRHPITGELFF. CDR3 DNA: TGTGCCAGCCGGCATCCGATCACCGGGGAGCTGTTTTTT.

This clonotype was observed at least ten times. The chain uses TRBV7-9 and TRBJ2-7; D call uncertain. Germline CDR1 and CDR2: SEHNR and FQNEAQ (reference sequence). There are 11 residues in the CDR3. The V gene lost 3 bases and the J gene lost 5 bases, with 5 bases spanning the gap. The CDR3 bases are TGTGCCAGCAGCTTTCAAAACGAGCAGTACTTC. Translation: CASSFQNEQYF.

This clonotype has ten or more counts. The rearrangement joins TRBV7-2 to TRBJ2-1; D remains ambiguous. The V and J ends lost 5 bases and 9 bases respectively, with 20 bases between them. CDR1 and CDR2 (germline): SGHTA, FQGNSA. There are 15 residues in the CDR3. DNA for the CDR3: TGTGCCAGCAGCACCCGGCCATTTTTAGAGGCTGAGCAGTTCTTC. It encodes CASSTRPFLEAEQFF.

This clonotype came up many times. The rearrangement uses TRBV5-1 and TRBJ2-2; a possible D gene is TRBD2 (5 bases). Trimming removed 3 bases from V and 5 bases from J, with 17 bases in between. CDR1 and CDR2 from the germline V gene are SGHRS and YFSETQ. This CDR3 is 16 amino acids long. The CDR3 reads CASSSAAGMGTGELFF. DNA of the CDR3: TGCGCCAGCAGCTCCGCCGCCGGGATGGGGACCGGGGAGCTGTTTTTT.

This clonotype was picked up many times. This sequence joins TRBV7-2 and TRBJ2-7; D is ambiguous. This CDR3 has 14 amino acids. Germline assignment: CDR1 SGHTA and CDR2 FQGNSA. V was trimmed by 5 bases and J by 2 bases, leaving 13 bases between them. CDR3 in amino acids: CASSRQTPTYEQYF. Written as DNA, the CDR3 is TGTGCCAGCAGCCGCCAGACCCCGACCTACGAGCAGTACTTC.

This clonotype appeared many times. V and J are TRBV5-1 and TRBJ2-7; D is perhaps TRBD1 or TRBD2 (7 bases each). Trimming took 4 bases from V and 9 from J, leaving 20 bases between them. Germline CDR1 is SGHRS and CDR2 is YFSETQ. This CDR3 region has 14 residues. The CDR3 sequence: CASSRGGGLEGQYF. The CDR3, as DNA: TGCGCCAGCAGCAGGGGAGGGGGCCTGGAGGGGCAGTACTTC. The variable domain in full, completed from reference TRBV5-1 and TRBJ2-7, reads KAGVTQTPRYLIKTRGQQVTLSCSPISGHRSVSWYQQTPGQGLQFLFEYFSETQRNKGNFPGRFSGRQFSNSRSEMNVSTLELGDSALYLCASSRGGGLEGQYFGPGTRLTVT.

The table lists this clonotype with many counts. The chain uses TRBV5-1 and TRBJ1-2; D possibly corresponds to TRBD1 (5 bases). The V gene's germline CDR1 is SGHRS and CDR2 YFSETQ. V shed 5 bases and J shed 7 bases, with 18 bases lying between them. The CDR3 has 14 residues. CDR3 region: CASSYGSIQGGYTF. The CDR3 DNA reads TGCGCCAGCAGTTATGGGTCTATCCAGGGTGGCTACACCTTC.

Ten or more counts support this clonotype. V is TRBV6-5 and J is TRBJ2-7; tentative D call: TRBD2 (5 bases). The V gene's germline CDR1 is MNHEY and CDR2 SVGAGI. The CDR3 length is 12 residues. Trimming removed 7 bases at V and 9 bases at J, with 16 bases between. The CDR3 DNA is TGTGCCAGCAATCTGCCGCAAAGCGGGCAGTACTTC. Protein: CASNLPQSGQYF.

This clonotype was seen at least ten times. The rearrangement uses TRBV7-9 and TRBJ2-7, with D uncertain. CDR3 size: 13 residues. From germline, CDR1 is SEHNR and CDR2 FQNEAQ (reference sequence). V shed 4 bases and J shed 2 bases, with 9 bases lying between them. CDR3 DNA: TGTGCCAGCAGCTCGCGCGGTACCTACGAGCAGTACTTC. This gives the protein CASSSRGTYEQYF.

The table lists this clonotype with many counts. V gene TRBV5-4 combines with J gene TRBJ2-7; 10 bases match TRBD2. Germline V gene sequence: CDR1 SGHNT, CDR2 YYREEE (reference sequence). The CDR3 covers 15 residues. V was clipped by 0 bases and J by 7 bases; unmatched bases: 7. The CDR3 region is CASSLAGLAGVEQYF. CDR3 coding DNA: TGTGCCAGCAGCTTGGCCGGGCTAGCGGGAGTGGAGCAGTACTTC.

This clonotype was recorded many times. The chain carries TRBV9 and TRBJ2-1; D is ambiguous. Germline lookup yields CDR1 SGDLS and CDR2 YYNGEE. This CDR3 has 14 residues. V was clipped by 4 bases and J by 3 bases, with 11 bases between them. CDR3: CASSPHKDYNEQFF. CDR3 DNA sequence: TGTGCCAGCAGCCCCCACAAGGACTACAATGAGCAGTTCTTC.

This clonotype came up many times. This chain joins TRBV4-3 and TRBJ2-7; D not certain. Trimming stripped 3 bases from V and 6 bases from J, with 12 bases between. This CDR3 is 13 amino acids long. Germline CDR1 and CDR2: LGHNA and YSLEER. The CDR3 nucleotides read TGCGCCAGCAGCCAGGTTGGGTCAGGCGAGCAGTACTTC. Encoded protein: CASSQVGSGEQYF.

This clonotype was picked up many times. The V gene is TRBV11-2, the J gene TRBJ2-3, with D perhaps matching TRBD2 (6 bases). Germline lookup yields CDR1 SGHAT and CDR2 FQNNGV. The CDR3 has 15 amino acids. V was shortened by 1 base and J by 4 bases, with 12 bases between the two germline ends. The CDR3: CASSLVRETSDTQYF. The CDR3 region has the DNA TGTGCCAGCAGCTTAGTCCGGGAGACGTCAGATACGCAGTATTTT.

This clonotype appeared many times. The chain combines TRBV6-2 or TRBV6-3 with TRBJ2-2, with D hard to call. With 6 bases removed from V and 2 bases from J, the gap between germline ends came to 7 bases. Germline V gene data show CDR1 as MNHEY and CDR2 as SVGEGT. The CDR3 is 13 residues long. The CDR3 DNA reads TGTGCCAGCAGAACAGAAAACACCGGGGAGCTGTTTTTT. Protein product: CASRTENTGELFF.

This clonotype was detected ten times or more. The rearrangement uses TRBV20-1 and TRBJ2-1; D remains unclear. There are 16 residues in the CDR3. Trimming removed 0 bases at V and 3 bases at J, with 15 bases between. CDR1 and CDR2 (germline): DFQATT, SNEGSKA (reference sequence). CDR3 sequence reads: CSARDSGRSHYNEQFF. Written as DNA, the CDR3 is TGCAGTGCTAGAGATTCAGGACGGAGCCACTACAATGAGCAGTTCTTC.

This clonotype was found many times. This chain links TRBV15 with TRBJ2-1; D is possibly TRBD1 (6 bases). From germline, CDR1 is LNHNV and CDR2 YYDKDF (reference sequence). The CDR3 extends over 16 amino acids. The V gene lost 3 bases and the J gene lost 0 bases, with 12 bases spanning the gap. The CDR3 is CATSSQGTFSYNEQFF. CDR3 nucleotides: TGTGCCACCAGCAGTCAGGGGACCTTCTCCTACAATGAGCAGTTCTTC.